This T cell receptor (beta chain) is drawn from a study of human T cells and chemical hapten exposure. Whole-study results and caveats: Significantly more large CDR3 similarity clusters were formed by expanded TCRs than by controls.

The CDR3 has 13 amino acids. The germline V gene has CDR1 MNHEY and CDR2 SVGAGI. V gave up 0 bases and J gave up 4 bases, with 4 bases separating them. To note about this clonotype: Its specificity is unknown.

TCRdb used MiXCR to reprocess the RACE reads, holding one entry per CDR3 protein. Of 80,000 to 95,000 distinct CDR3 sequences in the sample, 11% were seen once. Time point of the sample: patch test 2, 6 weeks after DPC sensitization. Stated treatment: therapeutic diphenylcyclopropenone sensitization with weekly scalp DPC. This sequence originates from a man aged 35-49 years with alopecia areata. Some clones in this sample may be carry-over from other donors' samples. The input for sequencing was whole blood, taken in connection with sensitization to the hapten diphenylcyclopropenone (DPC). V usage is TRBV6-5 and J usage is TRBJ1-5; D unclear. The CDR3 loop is CASSYSENQPQHF. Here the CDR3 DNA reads TGTGCCAGCAGTTACTCGGAGAATCAGCCCCAGCATTTT.